This is a list of T cell receptor beta chains from one sample in a study of post-analysis software for immune sequencing data. TCRdb reprocessed the PCR reads via MiXCR and lists one record per CDR3 protein. The sample holds about 570,000 distinct CDR3 sequences, 34% seen once. Sequences were obtained from blood. The receptors come from a girl aged 2-17 years with multiple sclerosis. The CDR3 runs from the conserved cysteine through the conserved F or W. D genes are given only for firm matches. A clone size is listed for some rows: how often the clone was seen (once, few, many), or a class if it is expanded.

few | TRBJ2-1 | TRBV24-1 | NA | CATSDTVGQLNEQFF | TGTGCCACCAGTGATACCGTAGGACAGCTCAATGAGCAGTTCTTC
few | TRBJ2-7 | TRBV7-9 | NA | CASSSIGGKGDREQYF | TGTGCCAGCAGCTCAATAGGGGGAAAGGGGGATCGCGAGCAGTACTTC
few | TRBJ1-4 | TRBV27 | NA | CASSLSPPGEKLFF | TGTGCCAGCAGTTTATCCCCTCCGGGGGAAAAACTGTTTTTT
NA | TRBJ2-3 | TRBV11-2 | NA | CASSPTLDTQYF | TGTGCCAGCAGCCCCACACTGGATACGCAGTATTTT
few | TRBJ2-7 | TRBV5-1 | TRBD1 | CASSFVTGAPYEQYF | TGCGCCAGCAGCTTTGTGACAGGGGCCCCCTACGAGCAGTACTTC
NA | TRBJ2-1 | TRBV27 | NA | CASSVGSLYNEQFF | TGTGCCAGCAGTGTGGGGTCATTATACAATGAGCAGTTCTTC
NA | TRBJ1-6 | TRBV6-6 | NA | CASNGMNSPLHF | TGTGCCAGCAATGGAATGAATTCACCCCTCCACTTT
few | TRBJ2-7 | TRBV6-5 | TRBD1 | CASGTGFTYEQYF | TGTGCCAGCGGGACAGGGTTTACGTACGAGCAGTACTTC
NA | TRBJ2-4 | TRBV9 | TRBD1 | CASSPGQGLTKNIQYF | TGTGCCAGCAGCCCCGGACAGGGGTTGACCAAAAACATTCAGTACTTC
many | TRBJ2-4 | TRBV20-1 | TRBD2 | CSARGLAGGIQYF | TGCAGTGCTAGAGGACTAGCTGGCGGCATTCAGTACTTC
NA | TRBJ1-1 | TRBV5-5 | NA | CASSLGPGTTYEAFF | TGTGCCAGCAGCTTGGGACCCGGGACAACTTATGAAGCTTTCTTT
few | TRBJ2-4 | TRBV24-1 | TRBD1 | CATSDPGTGKNIQYF | TGTGCCACCAGTGACCCCGGGACAGGGAAAAACATTCAGTACTTC
few | TRBJ2-7 | TRBV6-5 | TRBD2 | CASSYGGRGTSGASYEQYF | TGTGCCAGCAGTTACGGGGGACGAGGGACTAGCGGGGCCTCCTACGAGCAGTACTTC
many | TRBJ2-7 | TRBV5-1 | NA | CASSLVGGSYEQYF | TGCGCCAGCAGCTTGGTAGGAGGGTCCTACGAGCAGTACTTC
few | TRBJ1-1 | TRBV12-3/TRBV12-4 | TRBD1 | CASSWDRNTEAFF | TGTGCCAGCAGCTGGGACAGGAATACTGAAGCTTTCTTT
NA | TRBJ1-2 | TRBV20-1 | NA | CSAAWTANYGYTF | TGCAGTGCTGCGTGGACAGCAAACTATGGCTACACCTTC
few | TRBJ2-1 | TRBV10-2 | TRBD2 | CASRLAGGLHNEQFF | TGCGCCAGCAGACTAGCGGGGGGGCTCCACAATGAGCAGTTCTTC
NA | TRBJ1-5 | TRBV20-1 | TRBD1 | CSARVGDRGDQPQHF | TGCAGTGCTAGAGTAGGGGACAGGGGCGATCAGCCCCAGCATTTT
few | TRBJ1-2 | TRBV6-1 | NA | CASNAVFNYGYTF | TGTGCCAGCAACGCAGTTTTTAACTATGGCTACACCTTC
few | TRBJ1-2 | TRBV7-9 | TRBD1 | CASRGDSPYGYTF | TGTGCCAGCAGGGGGGACAGCCCCTATGGCTACACCTTC
NA | TRBJ1-2 | TRBV9 | TRBD1 | CASRATGQNYGYTF | TGTGCCAGCAGGGCAACGGGACAGAACTATGGCTACACCTTC
NA | TRBJ2-7 | TRBV6-1 | NA | CASREGRQGFEQYF | TGTGCCAGCAGGGAAGGTCGCCAGGGGTTCGAGCAGTACTTC
NA | TRBJ1-2 | TRBV5-1 | NA | CASSSQGSDGYTF | TGCGCCAGCAGCTCACAGGGATCGGATGGCTACACCTTC
few | TRBJ1-4 | TRBV5-5 | NA | CASSRSGGSGEKLFF | TGTGCCAGCAGCCGATCCGGGGGCTCGGGTGAAAAACTGTTTTTT
many | TRBJ2-1 | TRBV6-1 | NA | CASRPHNEQFF | TGTGCCAGCAGGCCTCACAATGAGCAGTTCTTC
NA | TRBJ1-1 | TRBV3-1 | NA | CASSQEGPRGTFF | TGTGCCAGCAGCCAAGAGGGACCCAGAGGAACTTTCTTT
few | TRBJ1-2 | TRBV6-1 | NA | CASSESIVRVGYTF | TGTGCCAGCAGTGAATCGATTGTGAGGGTTGGCTACACCTTC
NA | TRBJ2-1 | TRBV10-3 | TRBD2 | CAISELAATPTNEQFF | TGTGCCATCAGTGAGCTAGCGGCAACCCCTACCAATGAGCAGTTCTTC
NA | TRBJ2-1 | TRBV5-1 | TRBD2 | CASRRTSGAMEQFF | TGCGCCAGCAGACGGACTAGCGGGGCCATGGAGCAGTTCTTC
few | TRBJ2-1 | TRBV5-1 | NA | CASSLESSSPEQFF | TGCGCCAGCAGCTTGGAGTCTAGCTCACCCGAGCAGTTCTTC
few | TRBJ2-7 | TRBV12-3/TRBV12-4 | NA | CASSSTGFHEQYF | TGTGCCAGCAGTTCCACAGGTTTCCACGAGCAGTACTTC
many | TRBJ2-5 | TRBV7-2 | NA | CASSLSRQETQYF | TGTGCCAGCAGCTTGTCCCGACAAGAGACCCAGTACTTC
many | TRBJ2-1 | TRBV12-3/TRBV12-4 | TRBD2 | CASRNTSAEQFF | TGTGCCAGCAGAAATACTAGCGCCGAGCAGTTCTTC
few | TRBJ2-3 | TRBV20-1 | TRBD1 | CSAIDRVSGTDTQYF | TGCAGTGCTATTGACAGGGTATCTGGGACAGATACGCAGTATTTT
few | TRBJ2-1 | TRBV6-4 | NA | CASSDREGSIYNEQFF | TGTGCCAGCAGTGACCGTGAGGGATCTATTTACAATGAGCAGTTCTTC
NA | TRBJ2-5 | TRBV6-5 | NA | CASSYRGLRETQYF | TGTGCCAGCAGTTACCGGGGGCTCCGGGAGACCCAGTACTTC
few | TRBJ2-7 | TRBV6-1 | NA | CASREEWGGTYEQYF | TGTGCCAGCAGAGAAGAGTGGGGCGGCACCTACGAGCAGTACTTC
few | TRBJ2-7 | TRBV6-6 | NA | CASSLLSAGNEQYF | TGTGCCAGCAGTCTCCTTTCAGCTGGAAACGAGCAGTACTTC
NA | TRBJ1-1 | TRBV12-3/TRBV12-4 | NA | CASSLYLEAFF | TGTGCCAGCAGTTTATACTTAGAAGCTTTCTTT
few | TRBJ2-5 | TRBV6-1 | NA | CASTGVYRGARSKETQYF | TGTGCCAGCACGGGGGTCTACAGGGGAGCTCGATCTAAAGAGACCCAGTACTTC
many | TRBJ2-3 | TRBV10-3 | TRBD2 | CAITGGNTDTQYF | TGTGCCATCACGGGGGGGAACACAGATACGCAGTATTTT
NA | TRBJ2-3 | TRBV5-1 | NA | CASRRGGAGTDTQYF | TGCGCCAGCAGACGTGGGGGGGCGGGAACAGATACGCAGTATTTT
NA | TRBJ1-5 | TRBV3-1 | NA | CASSQGGTVDQPQHF | TGTGCCAGCAGCCAAGGAGGGACCGTCGATCAGCCCCAGCATTTT
NA | TRBJ2-5 | TRBV12-3/TRBV12-4 | TRBD1 | CASMGTGGVKTQYF | TGTGCCAGCATGGGGACAGGGGGCGTAAAGACCCAGTACTTC
NA | TRBJ2-5 | TRBV12-3/TRBV12-4 | TRBD2 | CASRTGTSASAETQYF | TGTGCCAGCAGAACCGGGACTAGCGCCTCCGCAGAGACCCAGTACTTC
NA | TRBJ1-2 | TRBV6-6 | NA | CASTLGEVDGYGYTF | TGTGCCAGCACATTGGGGGAAGTGGACGGCTATGGCTACACCTTC
few | TRBJ2-3 | TRBV4-1 | TRBD2 | CASSQDISGGAADTQYF | TGCGCCAGCAGCCAAGATATCAGCGGGGGGGCCGCAGATACGCAGTATTTT
NA | TRBJ2-3 | TRBV28 | NA | CASILGGTDTQYF | TGTGCCAGCATCCTAGGGGGGACAGATACGCAGTATTTT
NA | TRBJ1-4 | TRBV4-2 | NA | CASSQEGRAEKLFF | TGTGCCAGCAGCCAAGAGGGCAGGGCGGAGAAACTGTTTTTT
few | TRBJ1-5 | TRBV2 | NA | CASSEVTRGLSNQPQHF | TGTGCCAGCAGTGAAGTCACGAGGGGATTAAGCAATCAGCCCCAGCATTTT
NA | TRBJ1-1 | TRBV18 | NA | CASSPTGQMNTEAFF | TGTGCCAGCTCACCAACCGGGCAGATGAACACTGAAGCTTTCTTT
NA | TRBJ2-6 | TRBV5-1 | NA | CASSLEVMGSSGANVLTF | TGCGCCAGCAGCTTGGAGGTTATGGGGAGCTCTGGGGCCAACGTCCTGACTTTC
NA | TRBJ2-1 | TRBV5-1 | TRBD2 | CASSIKGTSGGYNEQFF | TGCGCCAGCAGCATTAAGGGGACTAGCGGGGGGTACAATGAGCAGTTCTTC
few | TRBJ2-1 | TRBV10-3 | NA | CAIRRESQDNEQFF | TGTGCCATCAGAAGGGAGTCGCAGGACAATGAGCAGTTCTTC
few | TRBJ1-2 | TRBV7-9 | TRBD1 | CASSLAGTGGNGYTF | TGTGCCAGCAGCTTAGCCGGGACAGGGGGAAATGGCTACACCTTC
NA | TRBJ2-5 | TRBV10-2 | NA | CASSYVGSQETQYF | TGCGCCAGCAGTTACGTGGGAAGCCAAGAGACCCAGTACTTC